These 2 T cell receptor beta chains were sequenced from one sample in a study of CD8 T cells in ankylosing spondylitis. One entry per CDR3 protein, called by TCRdb with MiXCR from the 5' RACE reads. The sample holds some 130,000 distinct CDR3 sequences, around 9.7% seen once. Sequenced sample: blood, either unsorted or a sorted T cell fraction (not recorded which). The receptors shown here come from a male donor with ankylosing spondylitis or in good health (not recorded which).

This clonotype has ten or more counts. This chain connects TRBV12-3 or TRBV12-4 to TRBJ2-5; D is unresolved. The CDR3 runs to 13 residues. Deletions cut 5 bases from V and 2 bases from J, with 9 bases between. The CDR3 loop reads CASSPPWQETQYF. The DNA of the CDR3 is TGTGCCAGCAGTCCACCCTGGCAAGAGACCCAGTACTTC.

This clonotype was counted many times. The V and J genes are TRBV7-9 and TRBJ2-1, with 8 bases matching TRBD1. Germline assignment: CDR1 SEHNR and CDR2 FQNEAQ (reference sequence). V was pared by 5 bases and J by 2 bases, with 11 bases of the junction left unmatched. This CDR3 spans 17 amino acids. This CDR3 is CASSTDRELLTYNEQFF. The CDR3 DNA is TGTGCCAGCAGCACGGACAGGGAACTCTTAACCTACAATGAGCAGTTCTTC.